This T cell receptor beta chain was recovered during a study of blood T cell repertoires in COVID-19. Study as a whole: The samples span acute and convalescent COVID-19 from the United States, Italy and Spain. T cells, B-cell-depleted T cells, or PBMCs provided the cDNA or gDNA that served as material.

Original analysis: Estimated nucleated cell counts came from reference gene primer amplification. Measured with immunoSEQ multiplex PCR; TCRdb has only the in-frame clones, and not every one. Clone size and V and J calls were adopted from that table, with D and trimming inferred from the DNA. This table has about 53,000 clones, roughly nine tenths appearing once. This CDR3 has 10 residues. Between the trimmed V and J ends, which lost 4 bases and 8 bases, there was a span of 3 bases. The germline gives CDR1 MNHEY, CDR2 SMNVEV (reference sequence). The source of this sequence is a human donor in a cohort sampled during active COVID-19. Sequencing used peripheral blood. The J gene is TRBJ1-5, the V gene TRBV27; D ambiguous. CDR3 loop: CASSSEPQHF. CDR3 nucleotides: TGTGCCAGCAGTTCCGAGCCCCAGCATTTT.